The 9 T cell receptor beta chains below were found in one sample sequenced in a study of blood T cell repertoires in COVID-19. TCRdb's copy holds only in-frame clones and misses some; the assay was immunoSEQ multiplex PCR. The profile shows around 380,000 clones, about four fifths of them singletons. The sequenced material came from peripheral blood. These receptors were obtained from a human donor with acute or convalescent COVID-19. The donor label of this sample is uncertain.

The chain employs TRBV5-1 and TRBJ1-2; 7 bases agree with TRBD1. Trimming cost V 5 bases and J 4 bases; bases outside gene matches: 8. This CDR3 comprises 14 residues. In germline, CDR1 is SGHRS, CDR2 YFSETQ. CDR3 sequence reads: CASRGTTGTYGYTF. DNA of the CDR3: TGCGCCAGCAGAGGCACGACAGGGACCTATGGCTACACCTTC.

The CDR3 region has the DNA TGTGCCAGCAGCCAAAACCCTGGGGGGACGGGGCAGCCCCAGCATTTT. As protein: CASSQNPGGTGQPQHF. V usage is TRBV3-1 (or the pseudogene TRBV3-2) and J usage is TRBJ1-5, with D possibly being TRBD1 (5 bases). Trimming left V 2 bases short and J 7 bases short, with 18 bases between. The CDR3 is 16 residues long. CDR1 is LGHDT and CDR2 is YNNKEL in the germline V gene (reference sequence).

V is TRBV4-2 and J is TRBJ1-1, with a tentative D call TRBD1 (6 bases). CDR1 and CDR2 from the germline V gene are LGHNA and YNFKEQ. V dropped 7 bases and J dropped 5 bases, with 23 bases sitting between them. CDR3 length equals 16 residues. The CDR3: CASTQRGGAGGTEAFF. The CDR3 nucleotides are TGTGCCAGCACCCAGAGGGGGGGCGCGGGCGGAACTGAAGCTTTCTTT.

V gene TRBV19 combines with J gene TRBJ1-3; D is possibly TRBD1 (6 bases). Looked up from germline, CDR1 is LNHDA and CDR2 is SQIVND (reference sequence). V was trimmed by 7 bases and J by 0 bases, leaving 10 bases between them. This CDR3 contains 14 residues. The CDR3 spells CASTKQGSGNTIYF. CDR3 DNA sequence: TGTGCCAGTACTAAACAGGGCTCTGGAAACACCATATATTTT.

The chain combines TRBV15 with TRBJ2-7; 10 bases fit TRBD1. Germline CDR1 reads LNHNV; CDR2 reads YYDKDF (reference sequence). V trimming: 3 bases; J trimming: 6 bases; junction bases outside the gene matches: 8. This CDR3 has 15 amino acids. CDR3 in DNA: TGTGCCACCAGCAGGGCCGGGACAGGGGAGTCCGAGCAGTACTTC. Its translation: CATSRAGTGESEQYF.

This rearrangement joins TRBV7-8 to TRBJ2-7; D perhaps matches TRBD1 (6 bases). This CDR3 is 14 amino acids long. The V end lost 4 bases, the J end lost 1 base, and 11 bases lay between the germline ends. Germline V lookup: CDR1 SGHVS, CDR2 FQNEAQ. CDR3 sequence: CASSSTGLSYEQYF. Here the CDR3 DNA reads TGTGCCAGCAGCTCCACAGGGCTTTCCTACGAGCAGTACTTC. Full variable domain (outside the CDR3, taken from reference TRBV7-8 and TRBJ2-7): GAGVSQSPRYKVAKRGQDVALRCDPISGHVSLFWYQQALGQGPEFLTYFQNEAQLDKSGLPSDRFFAERPEGSVSTLKIQRTQQEDSAVYLCASSSTGLSYEQYFGPGTRLTVT.

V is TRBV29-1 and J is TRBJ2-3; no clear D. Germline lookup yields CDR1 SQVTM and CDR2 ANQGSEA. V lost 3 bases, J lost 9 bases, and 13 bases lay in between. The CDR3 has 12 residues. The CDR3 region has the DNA TGCAGCGTTGAGATGGTCGCCAGGACGCAGTATTTT. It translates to CSVEMVARTQYF.

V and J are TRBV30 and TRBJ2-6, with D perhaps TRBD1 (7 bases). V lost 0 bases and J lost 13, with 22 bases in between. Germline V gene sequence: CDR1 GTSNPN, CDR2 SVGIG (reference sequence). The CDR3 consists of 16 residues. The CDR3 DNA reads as TGTGCCTGGAGTGTAAGGGGGCAGGCCCCTCGGGGGGTCCTGACTTTC. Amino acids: CAWSVRGQAPRGVLTF.

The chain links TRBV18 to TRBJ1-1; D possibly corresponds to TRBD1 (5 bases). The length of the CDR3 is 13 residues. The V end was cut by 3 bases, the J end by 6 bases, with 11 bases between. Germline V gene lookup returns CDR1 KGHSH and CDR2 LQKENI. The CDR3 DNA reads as TGTGCCAGCTCACCGCAGGGTGGTGCTGAAGCTTTCTTT. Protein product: CASSPQGGAEAFF.